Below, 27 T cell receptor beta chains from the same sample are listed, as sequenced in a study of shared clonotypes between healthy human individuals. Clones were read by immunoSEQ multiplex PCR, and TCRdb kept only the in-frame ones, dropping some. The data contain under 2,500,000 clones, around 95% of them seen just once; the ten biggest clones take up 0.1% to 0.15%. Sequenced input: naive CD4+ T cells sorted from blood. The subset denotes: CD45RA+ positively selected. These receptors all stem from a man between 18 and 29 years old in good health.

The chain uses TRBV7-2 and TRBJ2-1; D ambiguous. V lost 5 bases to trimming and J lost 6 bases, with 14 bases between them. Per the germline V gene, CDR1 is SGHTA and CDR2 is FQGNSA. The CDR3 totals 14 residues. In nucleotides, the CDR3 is TGTGCCAGCAGCCTCGGGTGGGCCGGCAATGAGCAGTTCTTC. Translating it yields CASSLGWAGNEQFF.

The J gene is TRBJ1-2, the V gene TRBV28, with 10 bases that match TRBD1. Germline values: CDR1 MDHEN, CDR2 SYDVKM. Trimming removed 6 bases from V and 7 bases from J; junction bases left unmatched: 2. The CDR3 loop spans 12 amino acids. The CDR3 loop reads CASRWTGGGYTF. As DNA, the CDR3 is TGTGCCAGCAGGTGGACAGGGGGTGGCTACACCTTC.

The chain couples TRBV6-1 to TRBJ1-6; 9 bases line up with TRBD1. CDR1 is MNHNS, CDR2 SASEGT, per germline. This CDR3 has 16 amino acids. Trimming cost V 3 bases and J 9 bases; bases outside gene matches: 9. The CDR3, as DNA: TGTGCCAGCAGTGATTTATCTGGGACAGGGACTTCACCCCTCCACTTT. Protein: CASSDLSGTGTSPLHF.

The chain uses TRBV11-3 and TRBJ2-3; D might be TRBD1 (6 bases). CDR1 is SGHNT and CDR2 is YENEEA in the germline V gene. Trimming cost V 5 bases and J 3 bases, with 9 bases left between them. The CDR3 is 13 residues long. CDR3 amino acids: CASSVQGTDTQYF. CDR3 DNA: TGTGCCAGCAGCGTACAGGGAACAGATACGCAGTATTTT.

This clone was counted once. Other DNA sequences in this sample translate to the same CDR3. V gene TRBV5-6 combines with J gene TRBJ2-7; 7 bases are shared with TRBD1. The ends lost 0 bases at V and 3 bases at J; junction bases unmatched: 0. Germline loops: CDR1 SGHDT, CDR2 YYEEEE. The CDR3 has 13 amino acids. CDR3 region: CASSLDRGYEQYF. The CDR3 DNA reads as TGTGCCAGCAGCTTGGACAGGGGCTACGAGCAGTACTTC.

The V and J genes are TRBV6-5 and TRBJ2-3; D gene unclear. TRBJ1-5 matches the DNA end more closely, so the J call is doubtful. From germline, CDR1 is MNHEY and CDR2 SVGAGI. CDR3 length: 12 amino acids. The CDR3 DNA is TGTGCCAGCAGTTCGGGGTCAGATACGCAGCATTTT. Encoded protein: CASSSGSDTQHF.

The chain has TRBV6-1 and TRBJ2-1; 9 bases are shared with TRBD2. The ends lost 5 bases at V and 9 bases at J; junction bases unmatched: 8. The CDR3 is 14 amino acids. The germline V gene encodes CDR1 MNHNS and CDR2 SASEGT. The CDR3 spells CASSPGLARVEQFF. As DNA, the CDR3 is TGTGCCAGCAGTCCCGGACTAGCGAGAGTTGAGCAGTTCTTC.

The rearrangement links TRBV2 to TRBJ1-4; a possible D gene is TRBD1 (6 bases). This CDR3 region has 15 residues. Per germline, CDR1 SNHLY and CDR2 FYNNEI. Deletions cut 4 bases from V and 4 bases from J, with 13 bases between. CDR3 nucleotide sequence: TGTGCCAGCAGTGGAGACTCAGGGGTTAATGAAAAACTGTTTTTT. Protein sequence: CASSGDSGVNEKLFF.

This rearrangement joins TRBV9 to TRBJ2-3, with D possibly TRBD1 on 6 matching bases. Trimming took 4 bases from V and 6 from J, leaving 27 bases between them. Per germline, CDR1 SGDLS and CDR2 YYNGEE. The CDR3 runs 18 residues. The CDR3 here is CASSPPPVAGVMRDTQYF. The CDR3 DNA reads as TGTGCCAGCAGCCCTCCCCCCGTGGCAGGGGTCATGAGGGATACGCAGTATTTT.

The CDR3 sequence: CATHTSSYNSPLHF. As DNA, the CDR3 is TGTGCCACCCACACCAGCTCCTATAATTCACCCCTCCACTTT. The V call is TRBV6-5, the J call TRBJ1-6; D is ambiguous. The CDR3 sequence is 14 residues long. V dropped 10 bases and J dropped 0 bases, with 10 bases sitting between them. The germline V gene has CDR1 MNHEY and CDR2 SVGAGI.

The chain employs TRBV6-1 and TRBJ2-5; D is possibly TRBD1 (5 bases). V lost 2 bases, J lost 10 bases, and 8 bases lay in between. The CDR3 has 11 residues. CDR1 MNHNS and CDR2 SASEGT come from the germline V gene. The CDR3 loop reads CASSEWGDQYF. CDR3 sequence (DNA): TGTGCCAGCAGTGAATGGGGCGACCAGTACTTC.

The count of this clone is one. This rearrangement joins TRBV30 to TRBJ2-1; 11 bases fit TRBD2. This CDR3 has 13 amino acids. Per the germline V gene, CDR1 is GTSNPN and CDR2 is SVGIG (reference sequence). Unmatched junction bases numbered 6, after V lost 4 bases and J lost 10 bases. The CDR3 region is CAWTPRLAGEQFF. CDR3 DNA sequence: TGTGCCTGGACCCCACGACTAGCGGGAGAGCAGTTCTTC.

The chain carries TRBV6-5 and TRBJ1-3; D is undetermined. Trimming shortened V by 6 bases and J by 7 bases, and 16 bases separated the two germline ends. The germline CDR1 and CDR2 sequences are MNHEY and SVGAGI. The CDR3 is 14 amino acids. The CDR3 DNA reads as TGTGCCAGCAGCCCTGGGGAGAAGGGTAACACCATATATTTT. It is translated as CASSPGEKGNTIYF.

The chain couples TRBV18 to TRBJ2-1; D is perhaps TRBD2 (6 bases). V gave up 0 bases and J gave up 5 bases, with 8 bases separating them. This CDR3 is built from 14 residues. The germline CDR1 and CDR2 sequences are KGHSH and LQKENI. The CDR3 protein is CASSPPLANNEQFF. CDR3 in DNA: TGTGCCAGCTCACCACCCCTAGCGAACAATGAGCAGTTCTTC.

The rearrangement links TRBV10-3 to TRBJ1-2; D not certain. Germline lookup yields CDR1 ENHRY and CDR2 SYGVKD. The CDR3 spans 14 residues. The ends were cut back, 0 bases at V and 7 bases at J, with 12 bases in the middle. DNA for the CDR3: TGTGCCATCAGTGAGTCCATAGGCCGAAGTGGCTACACCTTC. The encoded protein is CAISESIGRSGYTF.

The CDR3 spells CAWSWEHSYGYTF. DNA for the CDR3: TGTGCCTGGAGTTGGGAGCACTCCTATGGCTACACCTTC. The chain uses TRBV30 and TRBJ1-2; D not resolved. Germline V CDR1 and CDR2: GTSNPN, SVGIG (reference sequence). V was trimmed by 2 bases and J by 4 bases, leaving 11 bases between them. This CDR3 region has 13 residues.

CDR3: CASSLGTGPYEQYF. CDR3 DNA sequence: TGTGCCAGCAGCTTGGGGACAGGACCCTACGAGCAGTACTTC. The chain combines TRBV5-6 with TRBJ2-7; 7 nucleotides match TRBD1. Germline CDR1 is SGHDT and CDR2 is YYEEEE. Trimming cost V 0 bases and J 2 bases; bases outside gene matches: 2. The CDR3 sequence is 14 residues long.

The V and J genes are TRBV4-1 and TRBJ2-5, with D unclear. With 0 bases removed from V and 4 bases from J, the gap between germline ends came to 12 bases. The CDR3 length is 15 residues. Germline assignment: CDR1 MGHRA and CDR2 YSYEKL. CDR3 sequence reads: CASSQDLGFIETQYF. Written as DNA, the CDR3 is TGCGCCAGCAGCCAAGATCTTGGATTCATAGAGACCCAGTACTTC.

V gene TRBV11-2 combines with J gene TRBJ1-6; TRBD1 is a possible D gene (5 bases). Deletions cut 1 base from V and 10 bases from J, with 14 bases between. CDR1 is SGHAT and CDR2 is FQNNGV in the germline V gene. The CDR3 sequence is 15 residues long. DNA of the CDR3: TGTGCCAGCAGCTTAGGAAGGGGAGGGATATCACCCCTCCACTTT. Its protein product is CASSLGRGGISPLHF. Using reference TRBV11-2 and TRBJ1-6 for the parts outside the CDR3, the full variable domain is EAGVAQSPRYKIIEKRQSVAFWCNPISGHATLYWYQQILGQGPKLLIQFQNNGVVDDSQLPKDRFSAERLKGVDSTLKIQPAKLEDSAVYLCASSLGRGGISPLHFGNGTRLTVT.

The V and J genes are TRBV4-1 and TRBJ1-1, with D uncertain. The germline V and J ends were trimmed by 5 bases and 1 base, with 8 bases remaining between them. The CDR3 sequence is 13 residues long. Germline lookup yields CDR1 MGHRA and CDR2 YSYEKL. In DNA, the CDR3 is TGCGCCAGCAGCGGGCGGGAGAACACTGAAGCTTTCTTT. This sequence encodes CASSGRENTEAFF.

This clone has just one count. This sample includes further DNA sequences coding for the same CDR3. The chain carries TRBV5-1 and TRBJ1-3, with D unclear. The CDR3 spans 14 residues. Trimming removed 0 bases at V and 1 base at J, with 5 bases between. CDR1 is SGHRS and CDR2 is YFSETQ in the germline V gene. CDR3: CASSLGGSGNTIYF. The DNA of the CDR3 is TGCGCCAGCAGCTTGGGAGGTTCTGGAAACACCATATATTTT.

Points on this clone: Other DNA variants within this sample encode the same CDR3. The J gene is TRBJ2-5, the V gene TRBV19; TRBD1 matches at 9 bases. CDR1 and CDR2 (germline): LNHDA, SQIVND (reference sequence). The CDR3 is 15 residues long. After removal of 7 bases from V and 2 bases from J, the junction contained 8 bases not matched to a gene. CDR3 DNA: TGTGCCAGTAAATTTGGGACAGGGAGTCAAGAGACCCAGTACTTC. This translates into CASKFGTGSQETQYF.

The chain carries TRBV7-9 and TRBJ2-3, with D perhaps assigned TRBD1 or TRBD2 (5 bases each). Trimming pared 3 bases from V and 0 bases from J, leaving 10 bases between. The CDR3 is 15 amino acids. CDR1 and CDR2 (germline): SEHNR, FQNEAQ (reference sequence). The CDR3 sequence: CASSFGTLSTDTQYF. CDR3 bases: TGTGCCAGCAGCTTCGGGACCTTGAGCACAGATACGCAGTATTTT.

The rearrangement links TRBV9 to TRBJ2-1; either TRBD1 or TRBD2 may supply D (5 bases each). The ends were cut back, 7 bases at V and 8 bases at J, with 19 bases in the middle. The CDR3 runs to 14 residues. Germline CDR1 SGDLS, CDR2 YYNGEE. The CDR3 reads CASDRDGGGDEQFF. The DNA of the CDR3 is TGTGCCAGCGACCGGGACGGCGGTGGTGATGAGCAGTTCTTC.

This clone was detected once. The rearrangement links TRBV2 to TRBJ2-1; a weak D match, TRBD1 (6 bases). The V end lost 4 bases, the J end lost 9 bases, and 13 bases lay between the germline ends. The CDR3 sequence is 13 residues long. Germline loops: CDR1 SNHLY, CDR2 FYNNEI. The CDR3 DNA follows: TGTGCCAGCAGTGGACGGGACATGGGTGAGCAGTTCTTC. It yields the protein CASSGRDMGEQFF.

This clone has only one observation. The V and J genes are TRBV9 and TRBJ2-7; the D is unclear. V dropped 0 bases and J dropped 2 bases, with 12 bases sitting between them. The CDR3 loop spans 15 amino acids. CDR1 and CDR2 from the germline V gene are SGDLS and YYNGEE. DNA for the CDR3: TGTGCCAGCAGCGTAGATCTGGGGTCCACCTACGAGCAGTACTTC. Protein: CASSVDLGSTYEQYF.

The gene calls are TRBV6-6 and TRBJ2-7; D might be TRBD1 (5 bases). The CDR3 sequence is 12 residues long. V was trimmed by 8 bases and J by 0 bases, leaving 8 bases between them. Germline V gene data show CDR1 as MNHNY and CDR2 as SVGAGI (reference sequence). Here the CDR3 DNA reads TGTGCCAGCGGGGCAGTCTCCTACGAGCAGTACTTC. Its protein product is CASGAVSYEQYF.